The entry below gives a single T cell receptor beta chain sequence along with its context. This clonotype turned up a few times. Its antigen is currently not known. The input lacks base qualities; no much larger clone sits a single base away. These data are taken from a study of identical twins (dated by TCRdb to about 2016). Looking at the study overall: TCR alpha and beta repertoires from monozygotic twins, unrelated adults of various ages and cord blood were deep-sequenced to test whether fetal clonotypes persist. Replicate twin experiments were performed at different times using different library preparation protocols to rule out contamination.

Paper-wide results and their limitations: Because the same donors could not be followed over many years, the conclusions relied on cross-sectional statistical analysis. Compared with coincidental sharing between unrelated individuals, out-of-frame TCR alpha sequences shared between twins had an excess of sequences with low generation probability. Excess twin sharing in beta out-of-frame sequences was weaker because fewer shared sequences lowered the signal-to-noise ratio. In monozygotic twins, recombination models systematically underestimated out-of-frame TCR alpha sharing, but the models matched the sharing seen between unrelated individuals. Abundant cord blood beta clonotypes had fewer insertions, young adult naive repertoires showed a similar but weaker trend, and memory repertoires showed no such trend. Zero-insertion analyses could be partly confounded by invariant T cells such as MAIT and iNKT, although diverse VJ usage argued against such confounding for most clonotypes.

Libraries were made using 5' RACE. Instrument on record: Illumina HiSeq 2000. Template switching added a universal primer binding site, and the final cDNA carried a unique molecular identifier that allowed TCR cDNA molecules to be counted accurately. Specific primers in the conserved constant-segment region were used to synthesize first-strand cDNA for the TCR alpha and beta chains. To control for contamination, every cDNA library carried two barcodes: a SMART-Mk sample barcode plus Illumina barcodes. TruSeq adapter sequences along with Illumina sample barcodes were introduced in two successive PCR steps. The TCR alpha and beta cDNA libraries were sequenced on the Illumina HiSeq platform using custom primers. Per the authors' processing: Raw reads were processed with MiGEC to extract unique molecular identifiers, and MiXCR was used to determine CDR3 positions. For each individual, recombination models were inferred using an EM algorithm with the repgenHMM and IGoR tools. Shared clonotypes were analyzed with the tcR package in R, and sharing was normalized by the product of cloneset sizes. To study raw recombination without the effects of thymic and clonal selection, out-of-frame nonproductive sequences were analyzed. TCRdb took the public reads, trimmed them with fastp at Q25, ran MiXCR for clone calling and kept in-frame beta chains. CDR3 protein duplicates are merged, each entry listing the most common genes and DNA. The V and J calls and clone size are TCRdb's, not the authors'. Here the sample has about 470,000 distinct CDR3 sequences; 20% to 30% occur a single time. Around 3% of the sample is held by the ten biggest clonotypes.

The CDR3 runs 12 amino acids, cysteine and phenylalanine included. Only the CDR3 region is kept as DNA, spanning 36 bases read in frame from base 1. The germline V gene encodes CDR1 SQVTM and CDR2 ANQGSEA. V is trimmed back by 4 bases and J by 11 bases, and the junction contains 3 bases that no gene match accounts for. Every donor in the study was a healthy Caucasian. The twin cohort consisted of three pairs of female monozygotic twins, all aged roughly 18 to 30 years. Positive isolation kits from Invitrogen were used to isolate the CD4+ and CD8+ T cell populations. The data also belong to a second study, concerning T cells expressing NK-cell markers. As the second study states: TCR beta-chain repertoires were profiled in sorted CD3+CD56+NKG2C+, CD3+CD56+NKG2C- and CD3+CD56-NKG2C+ T-cell subsets from several donors. Among the eight sequenced donors, only one was HCMV-seronegative, while the other seven were HCMV-seropositive. In several experiments an anti-gammadeltaTCR antibody was added to restrict sorting to alphabetaTCR-expressing T cells. In six donors, the dominant CD3+CD56+NKG2C+ clonotypes ranked among the top 10 CD8+ clonotypes, making up about 1.0-8% of CD8+ T cells. Those dominant clonotypes were again the most abundant among CD3+CD56-NKG2C+ cells in four donors, at about 28.3-60.1%. It remained unclear whether the expanded NKG2C-expressing T cell clones were specific for HCMV antigens. All eight donors whose samples were sequenced were randomly selected healthy volunteers, three of them men and five women. A commercial ELISA kit detecting HCMV-specific IgG in serum was used to determine HCMV serostatus. Reads were demultiplexed and grouped by UMI with MIGEC, and clonotypes were assembled and quantified with MiTCR. To remove erroneous sequences, TCR cDNA sequences were retained only when supported by two or more reads. The tcR package was used for downstream repertoire analysis, and clonotypes were matched across fractions by CDR3 nucleotide sequence plus V segment. VDJmatch was used to annotate antigen specificity against VDJdb, with one amino acid substitution allowed in CDR3.

The V and J genes are TRBV29-1 and TRBJ1-5, with 12 bases aligning to TRBD1. Sequenced: CD4+ T cells sorted from blood. The receptor was derived from a woman aged 18-29 years in good health. The CDR3 region reads CSVAGQGASQHF. The sequenced DNA is TGCAGCGTTGCGGGACAGGGGGCGTCCCAGCATTTT.